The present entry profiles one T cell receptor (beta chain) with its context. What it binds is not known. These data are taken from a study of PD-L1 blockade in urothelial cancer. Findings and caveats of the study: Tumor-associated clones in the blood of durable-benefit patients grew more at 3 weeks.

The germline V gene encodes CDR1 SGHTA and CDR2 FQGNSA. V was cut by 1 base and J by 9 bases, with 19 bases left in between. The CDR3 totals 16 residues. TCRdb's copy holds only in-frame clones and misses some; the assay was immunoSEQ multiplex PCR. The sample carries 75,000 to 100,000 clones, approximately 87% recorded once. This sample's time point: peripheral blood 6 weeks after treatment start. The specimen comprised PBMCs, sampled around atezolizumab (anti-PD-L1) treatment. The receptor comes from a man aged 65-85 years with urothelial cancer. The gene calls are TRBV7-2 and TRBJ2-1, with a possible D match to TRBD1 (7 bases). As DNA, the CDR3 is TGTGCCAGCAGCTTAGGGAGACAGGGAGGTAGCAGTGAGCAGTTCTTC. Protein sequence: CASSLGRQGGSSEQFF.